These 8 T cell receptor beta chains came from one sample sequenced in a study of T cell responses to AZD1222 COVID-19 vaccine. The data were produced by immunoSEQ multiplex PCR, yet TCRdb's version contains in-frame clones alone and is incomplete. There are 120,000 or so clones in the sample; roughly 90% occur only once, and roughly 9.8% lies in the top ten. The source was peripheral blood, collected on day 0 of AZD1222 vaccination. The source of these receptors is an adult in good health.

V gene TRBV30 combines with J gene TRBJ2-2; D is ambiguous. CDR3 length equals 15 residues. CDR1 and CDR2 (germline): GTSNPN, SVGIG (reference sequence). V was pared by 7 bases and J by 0 bases, with 15 bases between. The CDR3 sequence is CASSGSQPNTGELFF. The CDR3 nucleotides read TGTGCCTCCTCGGGCAGCCAACCGAACACCGGGGAGCTGTTTTTT.

This clone is a singleton in its sample. This chain links TRBV5-4 with TRBJ1-1, with no clear D. This CDR3 region has 12 residues. The germline V gene has CDR1 SGHNT and CDR2 YYREEE (reference sequence). V lost 2 bases and J 0 bases, leaving 2 bases between the germline ends. The CDR3 nucleotides read TGTGCCAGCAGCTTAATGAACACTGAAGCTTTCTTT. Translated, it gives CASSLMNTEAFF.

The chain joins TRBV5-1 to TRBJ1-2; tentative D call: TRBD1 (5 bases). CDR1 and CDR2 from the germline V gene are SGHRS and YFSETQ. V lost 4 bases, J lost 4 bases, and 11 bases lay in between. The CDR3 length is 13 residues. The CDR3 loop reads CASSGGRGYGYTF. The CDR3 nucleotides are TGCGCCAGCAGCGGGGGGAGAGGCTATGGCTACACCTTC.

The chain links TRBV6-5 to TRBJ1-2; 9 bases line up with TRBD1. V lost 2 bases, J lost 6 bases, and 7 bases stayed unmatched. CDR3 length: 15 residues. Germline-derived CDR1 and CDR2 are MNHEY and SVGAGI. The CDR3, as DNA: TGTGCCAGCAGTTACGATAGGGGACAGGGAAATGGCTACACCTTC. Encoded protein: CASSYDRGQGNGYTF.

This clone was recorded once. The V call is TRBV30, the J call TRBJ1-1; D might be TRBD1 (5 bases). The CDR3 spans 14 residues. The V gene lost 3 bases and the J gene lost 0 bases, with 11 bases spanning the gap. Germline CDR1 reads GTSNPN; CDR2 reads SVGIG (reference sequence). CDR3 in amino acids: CAWSSQVMNTEAFF. The CDR3 DNA follows: TGTGCCTGGAGCTCACAGGTCATGAACACTGAAGCTTTCTTT. The full variable domain, completed using reference TRBV30 and TRBJ1-1, is SQTIHQWPATLVQPVGSPLSLECTVEGTSNPNLYWYRQAAGRGLQLLFYSVGIGQISSEVPQNLSASRPQDRQFILSSKKLLLSDSGFYLCAWSSQVMNTEAFFGQGTRLTVV.

This clone was detected a few times. V and J are TRBV4-2 and TRBJ2-7; 7 bases are shared with TRBD1. V was pared by 1 base and J by 0 bases, with 3 bases of the junction left unmatched. The CDR3 runs to 15 residues. Looked up from germline, CDR1 is LGHNA and CDR2 is YNFKEQ. This chain's CDR3 is CASSQVRDSSYEQYF. The DNA of the CDR3 is TGTGCCAGCAGCCAAGTTCGGGACAGCTCCTACGAGCAGTACTTC.

The V gene is TRBV11-2, the J gene TRBJ2-7; D not resolved. Germline V lookup: CDR1 SGHAT, CDR2 FQNNGV. The length of the CDR3 is 11 residues. The V gene lost 7 bases and the J gene lost 6 bases, with 10 bases spanning the gap. The DNA of the CDR3 is TGTGCCAGCACCCTAAAATCCGAGCAGTACTTC. Protein: CASTLKSEQYF.

This clone has only one observation. The J gene is TRBJ2-2, the V gene TRBV7-3; the D gene is possibly TRBD2 (5 bases). The CDR3 is made up of 14 amino acids. The germline V and J ends were trimmed by 2 bases and 1 base, with 5 bases remaining between them. Per germline, CDR1 SGHTA and CDR2 FQGTGA. The CDR3 DNA sequence: TGTGCCAGCAGCTTAGCGGGGAACACCGGGGAGCTGTTTTTT. It specifies CASSLAGNTGELFF. Full variable domain (outside the CDR3, taken from reference TRBV7-3 and TRBJ2-2): GAGVSQTPSNKVTEKGKYVELRCDPISGHTALYWYRQSLGQGPEFLIYFQGTGAADDSGLPNDRFFAVRPEGSVSTLKIQRTERGDSAVYLCASSLAGNTGELFFGEGSRLTVL.